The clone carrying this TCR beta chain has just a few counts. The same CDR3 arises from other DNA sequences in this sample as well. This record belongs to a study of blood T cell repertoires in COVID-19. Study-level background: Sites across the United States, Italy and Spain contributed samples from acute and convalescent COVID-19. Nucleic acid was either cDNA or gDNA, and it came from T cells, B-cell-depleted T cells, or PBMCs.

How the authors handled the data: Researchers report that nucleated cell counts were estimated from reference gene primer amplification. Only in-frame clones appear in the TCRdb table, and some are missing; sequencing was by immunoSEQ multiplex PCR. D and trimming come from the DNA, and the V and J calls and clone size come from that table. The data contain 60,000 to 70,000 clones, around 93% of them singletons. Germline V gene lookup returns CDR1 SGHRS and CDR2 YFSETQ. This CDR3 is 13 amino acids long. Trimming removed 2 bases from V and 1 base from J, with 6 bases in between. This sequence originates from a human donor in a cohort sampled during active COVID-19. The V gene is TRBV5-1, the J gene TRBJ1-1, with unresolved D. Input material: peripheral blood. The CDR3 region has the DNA TGCGCCAGCAGCTTAGCAGGGAACACTGAAGCTTTCTTT. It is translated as CASSLAGNTEAFF.